The following is a T cell receptor beta chain sequence with its context. Original analysis: Using reference gene primer amplification, nucleated cell counts were estimated. Data came from immunoSEQ multiplex PCR; TCRdb stores just in-frame clones and leaves some out. From that table come the V and J calls and clone size; the DNA was used to work out D and trimming. The table includes some 130,000 clones, around 86% detected once. The record originates from a study of blood T cell repertoires in COVID-19. Study-wide context: Samples came from the United States, Italy and Spain, spanning acute and convalescent COVID-19. T cells, B-cell-depleted T cells, or PBMCs supplied cDNA or gDNA.

The V end lost 6 bases, the J end lost 7 bases, and 19 bases lay between the germline ends. Germline CDR1 is MNHEY and CDR2 is SVGAGI. The CDR3 sequence is 14 residues long. The source material was peripheral blood. The TCR comes from a man at least 80 years old with acute or convalescent COVID-19. This chain connects TRBV6-5 to TRBJ2-7, with D possibly TRBD2 on 6 matching bases. CDR3 coding DNA: TGTGCCAGCAGAGGAGGGGAGCCTTCGAGGGAGCAGTACTTC. Translated, it gives CASRGGEPSREQYF.